These 30 T cell receptor beta chains were sequenced from one sample in a study of cytomegalovirus exposure and HLA in healthy donors. In the PCR, 60 Vbeta and 13 Jbeta primers were used. Method: immunoSEQ multiplex PCR; TCRdb's copy keeps in-frame clones and lacks some. The sample yields about 150,000 clones, more than 60% seen once. The sequenced material came from PBMCs. These receptors all come from a woman in her twenties or thirties in good health and CMV-seronegative.

Only one count was recorded for this clone. V is TRBV2 and J is TRBJ1-5; D unclear. Per germline, CDR1 SNHLY and CDR2 FYNNEI. The V gene lost 4 bases and the J gene lost 7 bases, with 11 bases spanning the gap. The CDR3 runs to 13 residues. The CDR3 nucleotides read TGTGCCAGCAGTGCCGACCTGAGGCAGCCCCAGCATTTT. Translation gives CASSADLRQPQHF.

V is TRBV6-1 and J is TRBJ1-2; possibly TRBD1 for D (6 bases). V lost 5 bases and J lost 4, with 11 bases in between. Germline values: CDR1 MNHNS, CDR2 SASEGT. The CDR3 covers 13 residues. As DNA, the CDR3 is TGTGCCAGCAGTACGGGGGGCGGCTATGGCTACACCTTC. Translation: CASSTGGGYGYTF.

The rearrangement joins TRBV19 to TRBJ1-3, with D hard to call. In germline, CDR1 is LNHDA, CDR2 SQIVND (reference sequence). Trimming shortened V by 2 bases and J by 7 bases, and 9 bases separated the two germline ends. The CDR3 extends over 13 amino acids. CDR3 bases: TGTGCCAGTAGTATAACGCCGGGGAACACCATATATTTT. It encodes CASSITPGNTIYF. Complete variable domain (other parts from reference TRBV19 and TRBJ1-3): DGGITQSPKYLFRKEGQNVTLSCEQNLNHDAMYWYRQDPGQGLRLIYYSQIVNDFQKGDIAEGYSVSREKKESFPLTVTSAQKNPTAFYLCASSITPGNTIYFGEGSWLTVV.

The rearrangement uses TRBV7-2 and TRBJ2-4; D is undetermined. Germline values: CDR1 SGHTA, CDR2 FQGNSA. The CDR3 contains 13 residues. V was clipped by 1 base and J by 10 bases, with 11 bases between them. CDR3 in amino acids: CASSLEATRIQYF. In DNA form, the CDR3 reads TGTGCCAGCAGCTTAGAGGCCACGAGGATTCAGTACTTC.

This clone was seen a few times. V and J are TRBV25-1 and TRBJ2-3; TRBD1 agrees at 9 bases. V dropped 4 bases and J dropped 3; count of bases not matched to a gene: 5. There are 15 residues in the CDR3. The germline V gene has CDR1 MGHDK and CDR2 SYGVNS. DNA for the CDR3: TGTGCCAGCAGTGGGGGGACAGGGTGGACAGATACGCAGTATTTT. Encoded protein: CASSGGTGWTDTQYF. Using reference TRBV25-1 and TRBJ2-3 for the parts outside the CDR3, the full variable domain is EADIYQTPRYLVIGTGKKITLECSQTMGHDKMYWYQQDPGMELHLIHYSYGVNSTEKGDLSSESTVSRIRTEHFPLTLESARPSHTSQYLCASSGGTGWTDTQYFGPGTRLTVL.

This chain connects TRBV15 to TRBJ2-7; D remains ambiguous. The V and J ends lost 5 bases and 0 bases respectively, with 11 bases between them. CDR1 and CDR2 from the germline V gene are LNHNV and YYDKDF (reference sequence). The CDR3 contains 14 residues. For the CDR3, the DNA is TGTGCCACCAGCCCTTTTGACAACTCCTACGAGCAGTACTTC. Translated, it gives CATSPFDNSYEQYF.

This chain uses TRBV10-3 with TRBJ1-4, with a possible D match to TRBD1 (6 bases). The CDR3 loop spans 13 amino acids. V lost 2 bases, J lost 5 bases, and 6 bases lay in between. The germline CDR1 and CDR2 sequences are ENHRY and SYGVKD. The CDR3 protein is CAISETGNEKLFF. The DNA of the CDR3 is TGTGCCATCAGTGAGACAGGGAATGAAAAACTGTTTTTT.

This clone appeared once. The rearrangement joins TRBV28 to TRBJ1-1; 8 bases line up with TRBD1. The CDR3 runs 15 residues. CDR1 MDHEN and CDR2 SYDVKM come from the germline V gene. V lost 2 bases and J lost 3; bases outside the gene matches: 5. The DNA for the CDR3 is TGTGCCAGCAGTTTAAGAGGACAGGGATACACTGAAGCTTTCTTT. Translating gives CASSLRGQGYTEAFF.

This clone has a single count. The chain employs TRBV28 and TRBJ1-1; tentatively, D is TRBD1 (5 bases). The CDR3 runs 15 residues. Germline CDR1 is MDHEN and CDR2 is SYDVKM. The germline V and J ends were trimmed by 3 bases and 3 bases, with 14 bases remaining between them. CDR3 sequence (DNA): TGTGCCAGCAGTTTTTCGGGGGGACCGGACACTGAAGCTTTCTTT. This sequence encodes CASSFSGGPDTEAFF.

V usage is TRBV2 and J usage is TRBJ1-1; no firm D call. The length of the CDR3 is 17 residues. Trimming took off 0 bases at V and 10 bases at J, with 24 bases between the two ends. Germline CDR1 SNHLY, CDR2 FYNNEI. CDR3 bases: TGTGCCAGCAGTGAAGCGGTCGGATTTGGTTTCCTGGAGAGAGCTTTCTTT. Translation: CASSEAVGFGFLERAFF.

The table lists this clone with a count of one. The rearrangement joins TRBV7-9 to TRBJ2-7; D remains unclear. V shed 3 bases and J shed 5 bases, with 14 bases lying between them. This CDR3 contains 14 residues. Germline V gene lookup returns CDR1 SEHNR and CDR2 FQNEAQ (reference sequence). CDR3 amino acids: CASSFRDIGHEQYF. CDR3 DNA sequence: TGTGCCAGCAGCTTTCGAGACATTGGGCACGAGCAGTACTTC.

V gene TRBV2 combines with J gene TRBJ2-7, with D possibly TRBD2 on 7 matching bases. The CDR3 totals 14 residues. V lost 0 bases to trimming and J lost 9 bases, with 15 bases between them. Germline assignment: CDR1 SNHLY and CDR2 FYNNEI. The CDR3 sequence: CASSEAWRGGWQYF. CDR3 DNA: TGTGCCAGCAGTGAAGCCTGGAGGGGGGGATGGCAGTACTTC.

V gene TRBV4-2 combines with J gene TRBJ2-7, with D maybe TRBD1 (6 bases). The CDR3 sequence is 14 residues long. Germline V lookup: CDR1 LGHNA, CDR2 YNFKEQ. Trimming pared 1 base from V and 3 bases from J, leaving 10 bases between. This CDR3 is CASSQVTGGYEQYF. The CDR3 DNA reads as TGTGCCAGCAGCCAAGTGACAGGTGGCTACGAGCAGTACTTC.

This rearrangement joins TRBV2 to TRBJ2-1; 9 nucleotides align to TRBD2. Germline V gene sequence: CDR1 SNHLY, CDR2 FYNNEI. V lost 2 bases to trimming and J lost 1 base; unmatched junction nucleotides: 12. The CDR3 sequence is 19 residues long. The CDR3 spells CASSETLAGEGRSYNEQFF. As DNA, the CDR3 is TGTGCCAGCAGTGAAACGTTAGCGGGGGAAGGGAGGTCCTACAATGAGCAGTTCTTC. The full variable domain, its missing parts supplied by reference TRBV2 and TRBJ2-1, is EPEVTQTPSHQVTQMGQEVILRCVPISNHLYFYWYRQILGQKVEFLVSFYNNEISEKSEIFDDQFSVERPDGSNFTLKIRSTKLEDSAMYFCASSETLAGEGRSYNEQFFGPGTRLTVL.

The V call is TRBV4-2, the J call TRBJ1-2, with 7 bases aligning to TRBD1. With 4 bases clipped from V and 8 bases from J, the junction kept 10 bases outside the gene matches. The CDR3 spans 14 residues. Germline V gene lookup returns CDR1 LGHNA and CDR2 YNFKEQ. CDR3 protein: CASSPPDRVGGYTF. CDR3 coding DNA: TGTGCCAGCAGCCCCCCCGACAGGGTTGGAGGCTACACCTTC.

The gene calls are TRBV7-9 and TRBJ2-1; 7 nucleotides align to TRBD2. Germline V gene lookup returns CDR1 SEHNR and CDR2 FQNEAQ (reference sequence). This CDR3 is built from 17 residues. V lost 1 base and J lost 3; bases outside the gene matches: 9. CDR3 nucleotides: TGTGCCAGCAGCTTAGGGAGCCTTCAGCGGGGCTACAATGAGCAGTTCTTC. Translated: CASSLGSLQRGYNEQFF.

This clone was detected a few times. The chain links TRBV4-2 to TRBJ2-1; TRBD2 is a possible D gene (5 bases). CDR3 size: 14 residues. CDR1 is LGHNA and CDR2 is YNFKEQ in the germline V gene. V was pared by 0 bases and J by 9 bases, with 12 bases between. CDR3 loop: CASSQEGGPGEQFF. The CDR3 DNA is TGTGCCAGCAGCCAAGAAGGAGGCCCGGGTGAGCAGTTCTTC.

This chain uses TRBV5-1 with TRBJ2-4, with D possibly TRBD1 on 6 matching bases. Looked up from germline, CDR1 is SGHRS and CDR2 is YFSETQ. CDR3 length: 15 residues. Trimming pared 4 bases from V and 5 bases from J, leaving 16 bases between. DNA for the CDR3: TGCGCCAGCAGCGTCAAAGGGGGTTCCGAAAACATTCAGTACTTC. This translates into CASSVKGGSENIQYF.

Note on this clone: At one end, the junction sequence differs from germline, possibly due to a read error. This chain joins TRBV7-7 and TRBJ2-3, with D possibly TRBD1 on 5 matching bases. The CDR3 contains 14 residues. Per germline, CDR1 SSHAT and CDR2 FNYEAQ (reference sequence). The DNA for the CDR3 is TGTGCTAGCAGCTTAGGGGCAGCCACAGATACGCAGTATTTT. The encoded protein is CASSLGAATDTQYF.

Worth noting for this clone: At the DNA level, this CDR3 is encoded by other sequences in the same sample as well. The J gene is TRBJ1-1, the V gene TRBV5-1; D gene uncertain. V lost 0 bases, J lost 1 base, and 7 bases lay in between. Germline V gene lookup returns CDR1 SGHRS and CDR2 YFSETQ. This CDR3 is built from 14 residues. The CDR3 DNA is TGCGCCAGCAGCTTGGACTCGGGGAACACTGAAGCTTTCTTT. Its protein is CASSLDSGNTEAFF.

This clone was detected a few times. The genes are TRBV5-5 and TRBJ2-7; D might be TRBD2 (5 bases). The CDR3 is 15 amino acids. V was shortened by 3 bases and J by 7 bases, with 20 bases between the two germline ends. The germline CDR1 and CDR2 sequences are SGHKS and YYEKEE (reference sequence). The CDR3 DNA reads TGTGCCAGCAGCTCGGGCCCACTCACAACGGGGGAGCAGTACTTC. Protein: CASSSGPLTTGEQYF.

This clone was counted once. The rearrangement links TRBV18 to TRBJ2-7; 12 bases fit TRBD1. The CDR3 loop spans 15 amino acids. Germline values: CDR1 KGHSH, CDR2 LQKENI. The ends lost 3 bases at V and 5 bases at J; junction bases unmatched: 5. The CDR3 bases are TGTGCCAGCTCACCCCTCGGGACAGGGGGCAACGAGCAGTACTTC. Amino acid sequence: CASSPLGTGGNEQYF.

Of note for this clone: Sequence at one end of the junction differs from germline and may be a read error. This chain uses TRBV5-6 with TRBJ2-5, with D perhaps matching TRBD2 (5 bases). CDR3 length: 16 amino acids. Germline V gene sequence: CDR1 SGHDT, CDR2 YYEEEE. The chain's CDR3 is CAGSSRSGRVGETQYF. DNA of the CDR3: TGTGCCGGCAGCTCTCGCAGCGGTCGGGTGGGCGAGACCCAGTACTTC.

In the case of this clone: Other DNA sequences in the same sample also yield this CDR3. The chain uses TRBV5-6 and TRBJ2-7; 8 positions match TRBD1. Looked up from germline, CDR1 is SGHDT and CDR2 is YYEEEE. V lost 4 bases and J lost 1; bases outside the gene matches: 4. This CDR3 contains 14 residues. The CDR3 DNA follows: TGTGCCAGCAGCGTAACAGGGGGGTCCTACGAGCAGTACTTC. It encodes CASSVTGGSYEQYF. The full variable domain, in which reference TRBV5-6 and TRBJ2-7 provide the parts outside the CDR3, is DAGVTQSPTHLIKTRGQQVTLRCSPKSGHDTVSWYQQALGQGPQFIFQYYEEEERQRGNFPDRFSGHQFPNYSSELNVNALLLGDSALYLCASSVTGGSYEQYFGPGTRLTVT.

The chain links TRBV15 to TRBJ1-4; D is unresolved. The length of the CDR3 is 15 residues. CDR1 is LNHNV and CDR2 is YYDKDF in the germline V gene (reference sequence). The V end lost 0 bases, the J end lost 6 bases, and 11 bases lay between the germline ends. The CDR3 sequence: CATSRDRGWDEKLFF. As DNA, the CDR3 is TGTGCCACCAGCAGAGATCGGGGATGGGATGAAAAACTGTTTTTT.

As regards this clone: The same CDR3 is also encoded by other DNA sequences in this sample. The chain couples TRBV5-1 to TRBJ2-1; D possibly corresponds to TRBD2 (6 bases). The V gene's germline CDR1 is SGHRS and CDR2 YFSETQ. V shed 4 bases and J shed 0 bases, with 11 bases lying between them. The CDR3 length is 15 residues. The CDR3 DNA reads as TGCGCCAGCAGCCTCGGGGGTAGCTCCTACAATGAGCAGTTCTTC. The encoded protein is CASSLGGSSYNEQFF. Combining the CDR3 with reference TRBV5-1 and TRBJ2-1 gives the whole variable domain KAGVTQTPRYLIKTRGQQVTLSCSPISGHRSVSWYQQTPGQGLQFLFEYFSETQRNKGNFPGRFSGRQFSNSRSEMNVSTLELGDSALYLCASSLGGSSYNEQFFGPGTRLTVL.

The rearrangement joins TRBV5-4 to TRBJ2-3; D is perhaps TRBD2 (6 bases). The V end was cut by 4 bases, the J end by 5 bases, with 14 bases between. CDR3 size: 14 residues. In germline, CDR1 is SGHNT, CDR2 YYREEE (reference sequence). CDR3 coding DNA: TGTGCCAGCAGCCCGCTGCGGGGAGAAGATACGCAGTATTTT. Amino acids: CASSPLRGEDTQYF. Full variable domain (outside the CDR3, taken from reference TRBV5-4 and TRBJ2-3): ETGVTQSPTHLIKTRGQQVTLRCSSQSGHNTVSWYQQALGQGPQFIFQYYREEENGRGNFPPRFSGLQFPNYSSELNVNALELDDSALYLCASSPLRGEDTQYFGPGTRLTVL.

This clone turned up a few times. J is TRBJ1-1 and V is TRBV5-4; D not certain. The CDR3 length is 14 residues. The germline V and J ends were trimmed by 2 bases and 2 bases, with 10 bases remaining between them. The germline V gene encodes CDR1 SGHNT and CDR2 YYREEE (reference sequence). The CDR3 protein is CASSFQFDNTEAFF. The CDR3 nucleotides read TGTGCCAGCAGCTTTCAGTTCGATAACACTGAAGCTTTCTTT.

This clone was counted a single time. The chain couples TRBV19 to TRBJ1-5; 7 nucleotides line up with TRBD1. The CDR3 is made up of 15 amino acids. The J segment lost 2 bases and the V segment lost 6 bases, leaving 7 bases of the junction unmatched. Germline CDR1 reads LNHDA; CDR2 reads SQIVND (reference sequence). As DNA, the CDR3 is TGTGCCAGTAGCCCTACAGGGGAGGGCAATCAGCCCCAGCATTTT. Protein: CASSPTGEGNQPQHF.

The chain uses TRBV7-2 and TRBJ2-7; a weak D match, TRBD1 (6 bases). The V gene's germline CDR1 is SGHTA and CDR2 FQGNSA. V lost 5 bases to trimming and J lost 0 bases, with 8 bases between them. CDR3 length: 13 amino acids. CDR3 residues: CASSNRVSYEQYF. DNA for the CDR3: TGTGCCAGCAGCAACAGGGTCTCCTACGAGCAGTACTTC.